The present T cell receptor (beta chain) was sequenced within a study of spatial heterogeneity in lung cancer. Study-level points and caveats: Higher tumor mutation counts went along with higher counts of expanded intratumoral alpha and beta TCRs.

TCRdb redid the calling of the 5' RACE reads with MiXCR, one entry per CDR3 protein. The table has about 16,000 distinct CDR3 sequences, approximately 7% seen once. Germline V gene lookup returns CDR1 DFQATT and CDR2 SNEGSKA (reference sequence). The CDR3 has 15 amino acids. V was pared by 2 bases and J by 5 bases, with 18 bases between. This clonotype was counted many times. Its antigen is undetermined. As for time point: sample taken at primary tumor resection. Untreated early-stage non-small cell lung cancer patients, over 55 in total, were the donors. The sample consisted of lung tumor tissue, taken at surgery. V and J are TRBV20-1 and TRBJ1-1; perhaps TRBD1 as D (5 bases). The source is a female donor with early-stage non-small cell lung cancer. The CDR3 is CSARSPLGRGTEAFF. As DNA, the CDR3 is TGCAGTGCTAGATCCCCCCTAGGAAGGGGAACTGAAGCTTTCTTT.